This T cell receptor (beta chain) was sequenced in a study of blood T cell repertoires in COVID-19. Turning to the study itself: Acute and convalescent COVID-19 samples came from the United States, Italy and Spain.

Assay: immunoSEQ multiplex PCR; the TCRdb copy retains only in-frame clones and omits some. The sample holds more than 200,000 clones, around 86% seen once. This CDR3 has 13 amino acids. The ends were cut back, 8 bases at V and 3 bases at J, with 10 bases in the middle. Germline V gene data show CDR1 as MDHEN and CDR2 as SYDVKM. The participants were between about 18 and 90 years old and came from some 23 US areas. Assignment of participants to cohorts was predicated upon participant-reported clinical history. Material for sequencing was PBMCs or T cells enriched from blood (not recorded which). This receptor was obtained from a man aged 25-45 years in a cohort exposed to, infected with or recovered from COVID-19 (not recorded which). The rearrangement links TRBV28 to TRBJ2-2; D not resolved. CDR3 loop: CASQRWDTGELFF. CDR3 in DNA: TGTGCCAGCCAGAGGTGGGACACCGGGGAGCTGTTTTTT.